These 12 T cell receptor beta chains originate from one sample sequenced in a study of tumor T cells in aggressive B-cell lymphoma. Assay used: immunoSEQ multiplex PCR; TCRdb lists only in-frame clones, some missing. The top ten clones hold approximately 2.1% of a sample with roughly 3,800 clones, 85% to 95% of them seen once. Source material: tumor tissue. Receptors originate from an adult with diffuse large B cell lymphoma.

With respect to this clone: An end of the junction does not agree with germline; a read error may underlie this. In DNA, the CDR3 is TGTGCTAGCAGCGGGAAGCTAGCGGGAAGAGAGACCCAGTACTTC. This sequence encodes CASSGKLAGRETQYF. The genes are TRBV9 and TRBJ2-5; TRBD2 matches 9 bases. This CDR3 contains 15 residues. The germline CDR1 and CDR2 sequences are SGDLS and YYNGEE.

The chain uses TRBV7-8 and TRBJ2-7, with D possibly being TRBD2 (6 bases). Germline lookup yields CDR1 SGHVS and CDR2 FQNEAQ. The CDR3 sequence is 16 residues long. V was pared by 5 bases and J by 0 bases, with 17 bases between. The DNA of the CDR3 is TGTGCCAGCAGCCCCAGACTAGGTGGGGCCTCCTACGAGCAGTACTTC. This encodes CASSPRLGGASYEQYF. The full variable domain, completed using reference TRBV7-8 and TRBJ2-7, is GAGVSQSPRYKVAKRGQDVALRCDPISGHVSLFWYQQALGQGPEFLTYFQNEAQLDKSGLPSDRFFAERPEGSVSTLKIQRTQQEDSAVYLCASSPRLGGASYEQYFGPGTRLTVT.

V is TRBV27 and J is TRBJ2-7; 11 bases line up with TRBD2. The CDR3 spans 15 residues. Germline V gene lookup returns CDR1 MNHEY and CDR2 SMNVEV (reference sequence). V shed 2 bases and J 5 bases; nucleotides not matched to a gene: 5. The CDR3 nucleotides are TGTGCCAGCAGTTTACGACTAGCGGGAATCAACGAGCAGTACTTC. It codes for CASSLRLAGINEQYF.

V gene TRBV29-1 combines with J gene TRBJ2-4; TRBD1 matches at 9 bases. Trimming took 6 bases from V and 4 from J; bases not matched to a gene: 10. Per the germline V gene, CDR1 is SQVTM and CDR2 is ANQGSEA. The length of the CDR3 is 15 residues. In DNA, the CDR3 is TGCAGCGTCACTACAGGGGGCGCGTTGAAAAACATTCAGTACTTC. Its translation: CSVTTGGALKNIQYF.

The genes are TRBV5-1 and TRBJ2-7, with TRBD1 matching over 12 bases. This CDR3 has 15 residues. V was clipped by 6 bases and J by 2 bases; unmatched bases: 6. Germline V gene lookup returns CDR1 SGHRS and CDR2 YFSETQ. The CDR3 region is CASNAGTGGPYEQYF. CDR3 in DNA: TGCGCCAGCAACGCGGGGACAGGGGGCCCCTACGAGCAGTACTTC.

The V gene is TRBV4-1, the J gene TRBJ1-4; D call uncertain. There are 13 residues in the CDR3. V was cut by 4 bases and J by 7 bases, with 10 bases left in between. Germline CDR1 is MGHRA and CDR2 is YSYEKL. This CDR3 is CASSPTRFEKLFF. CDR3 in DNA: TGCGCCAGCAGCCCAACACGCTTTGAAAAACTGTTTTTT.

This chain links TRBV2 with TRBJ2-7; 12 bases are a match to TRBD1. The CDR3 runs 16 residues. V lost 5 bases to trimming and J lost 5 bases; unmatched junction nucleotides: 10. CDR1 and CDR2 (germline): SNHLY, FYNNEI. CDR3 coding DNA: TGTGCCAGCAGTTTTCAACCGGGACAGGGGGCAAACGAGCAGTACTTC. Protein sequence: CASSFQPGQGANEQYF.

The CDR3 loop is CATSPRTGRTGELFF. CDR3 coding DNA: TGTGCCACCAGCCCCCGGACAGGGCGTACCGGGGAGCTGTTTTTT. The J gene is TRBJ2-2, the V gene TRBV15; 8 nucleotides match TRBD1. The germline gives CDR1 LNHNV, CDR2 YYDKDF (reference sequence). The CDR3 has 15 residues. V lost 5 bases, J lost 5 bases, and 7 bases stayed unmatched.

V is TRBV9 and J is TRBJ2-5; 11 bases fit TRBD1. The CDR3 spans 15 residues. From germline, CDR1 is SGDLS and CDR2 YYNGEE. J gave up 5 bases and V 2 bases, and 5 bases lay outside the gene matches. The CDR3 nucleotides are TGTGCCAGCAGCGTCGGGACAGGGGGTTACGAGACCCAGTACTTC. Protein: CASSVGTGGYETQYF.

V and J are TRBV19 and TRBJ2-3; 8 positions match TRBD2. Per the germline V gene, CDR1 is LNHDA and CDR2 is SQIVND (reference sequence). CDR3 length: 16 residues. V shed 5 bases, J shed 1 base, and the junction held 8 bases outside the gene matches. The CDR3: CASSARTSSGTDTQYF. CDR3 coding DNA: TGTGCCAGTAGTGCCAGGACTAGCAGCGGCACAGATACGCAGTATTTT.

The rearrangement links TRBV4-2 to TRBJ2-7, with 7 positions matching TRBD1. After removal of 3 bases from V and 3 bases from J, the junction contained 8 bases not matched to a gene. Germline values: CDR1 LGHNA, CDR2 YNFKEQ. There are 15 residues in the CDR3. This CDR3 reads CASSQIGQAVYEQYF. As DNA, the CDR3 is TGTGCCAGCAGCCAGATAGGACAGGCGGTCTACGAGCAGTACTTC.

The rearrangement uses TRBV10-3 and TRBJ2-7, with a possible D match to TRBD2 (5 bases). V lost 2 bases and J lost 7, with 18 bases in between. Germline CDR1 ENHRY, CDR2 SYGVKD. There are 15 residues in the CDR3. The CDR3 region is CAISERGQASGEQYF. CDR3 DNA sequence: TGTGCCATCAGTGAGAGAGGGCAGGCCTCAGGTGAGCAGTACTTC.